The sequence of this T cell receptor beta chain was determined in a study of control samples from healthy donors and cancer patients. Assay used: immunoSEQ multiplex PCR; TCRdb lists only in-frame clones, some missing. Counted here are roughly 41,000 clones, roughly 94% occurring once; the ten biggest clones make up roughly a quarter. The CDR3 is 14 amino acids. Germline V CDR1 and CDR2: MNHEY, SMNVEV (reference sequence). V trimming: 3 bases; J trimming: 2 bases; junction bases outside the gene matches: 4. This chain uses TRBV27 with TRBJ2-7, with TRBD1 matching 7 bases. The source of this sequence is a man between 60 and 75 years old in good health. Sample: blood. The DNA of the CDR3 is TGTGCCAGCAGTTTTAAGGGGGCGGCCTACGAGCAGTACTTC. The encoded protein is CASSFKGAAYEQYF.